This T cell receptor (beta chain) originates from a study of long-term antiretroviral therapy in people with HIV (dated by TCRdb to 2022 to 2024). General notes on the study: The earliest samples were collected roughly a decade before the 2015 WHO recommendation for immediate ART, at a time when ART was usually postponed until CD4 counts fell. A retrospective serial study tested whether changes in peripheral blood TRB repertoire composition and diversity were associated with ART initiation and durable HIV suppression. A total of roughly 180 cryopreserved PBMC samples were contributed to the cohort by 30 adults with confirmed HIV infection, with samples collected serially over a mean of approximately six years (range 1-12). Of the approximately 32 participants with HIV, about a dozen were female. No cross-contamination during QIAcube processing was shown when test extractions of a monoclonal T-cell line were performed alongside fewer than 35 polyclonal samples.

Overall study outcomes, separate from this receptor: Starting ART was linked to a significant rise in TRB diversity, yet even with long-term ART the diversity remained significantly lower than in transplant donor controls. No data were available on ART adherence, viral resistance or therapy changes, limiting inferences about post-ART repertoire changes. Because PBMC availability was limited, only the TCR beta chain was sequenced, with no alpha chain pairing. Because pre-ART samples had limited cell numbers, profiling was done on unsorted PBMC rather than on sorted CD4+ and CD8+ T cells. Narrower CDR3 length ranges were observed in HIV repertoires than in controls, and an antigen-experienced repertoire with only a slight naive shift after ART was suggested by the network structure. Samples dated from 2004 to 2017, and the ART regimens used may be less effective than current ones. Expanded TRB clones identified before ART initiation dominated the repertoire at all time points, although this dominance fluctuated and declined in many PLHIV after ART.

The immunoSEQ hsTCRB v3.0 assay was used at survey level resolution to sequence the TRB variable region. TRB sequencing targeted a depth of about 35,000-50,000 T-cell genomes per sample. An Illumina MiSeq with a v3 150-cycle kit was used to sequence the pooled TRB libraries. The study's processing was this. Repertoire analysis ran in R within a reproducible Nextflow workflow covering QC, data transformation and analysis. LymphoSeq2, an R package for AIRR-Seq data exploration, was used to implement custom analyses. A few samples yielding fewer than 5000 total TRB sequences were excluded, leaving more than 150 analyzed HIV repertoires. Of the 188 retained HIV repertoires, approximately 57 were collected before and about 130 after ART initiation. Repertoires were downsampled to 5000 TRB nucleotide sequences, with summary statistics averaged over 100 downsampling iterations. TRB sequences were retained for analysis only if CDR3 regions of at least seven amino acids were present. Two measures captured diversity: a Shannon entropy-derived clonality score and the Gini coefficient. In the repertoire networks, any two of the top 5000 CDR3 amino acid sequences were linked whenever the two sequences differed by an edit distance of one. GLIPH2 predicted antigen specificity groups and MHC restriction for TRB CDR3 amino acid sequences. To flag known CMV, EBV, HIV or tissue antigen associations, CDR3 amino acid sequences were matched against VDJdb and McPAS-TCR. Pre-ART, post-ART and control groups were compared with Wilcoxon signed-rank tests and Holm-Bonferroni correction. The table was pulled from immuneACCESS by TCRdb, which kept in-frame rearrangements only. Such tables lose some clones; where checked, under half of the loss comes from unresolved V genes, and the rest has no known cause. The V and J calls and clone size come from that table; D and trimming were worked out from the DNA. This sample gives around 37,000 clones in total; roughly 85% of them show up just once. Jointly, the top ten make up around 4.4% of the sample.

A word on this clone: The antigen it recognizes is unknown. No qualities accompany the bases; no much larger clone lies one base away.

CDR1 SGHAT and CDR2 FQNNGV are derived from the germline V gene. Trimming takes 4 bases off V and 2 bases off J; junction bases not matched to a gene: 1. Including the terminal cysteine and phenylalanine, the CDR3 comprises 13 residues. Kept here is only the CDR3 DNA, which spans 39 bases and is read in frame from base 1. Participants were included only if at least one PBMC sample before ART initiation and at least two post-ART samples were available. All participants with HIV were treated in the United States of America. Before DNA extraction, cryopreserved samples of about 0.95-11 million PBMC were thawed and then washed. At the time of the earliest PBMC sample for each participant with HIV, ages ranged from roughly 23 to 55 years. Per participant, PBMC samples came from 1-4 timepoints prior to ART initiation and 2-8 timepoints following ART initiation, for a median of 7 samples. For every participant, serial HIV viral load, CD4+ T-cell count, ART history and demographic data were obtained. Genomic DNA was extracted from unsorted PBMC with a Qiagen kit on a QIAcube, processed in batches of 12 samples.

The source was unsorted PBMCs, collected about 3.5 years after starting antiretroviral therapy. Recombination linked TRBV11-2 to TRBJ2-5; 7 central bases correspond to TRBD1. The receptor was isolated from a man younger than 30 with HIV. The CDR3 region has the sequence CASSWDSQETQYF. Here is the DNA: TGTGCCAGCAGCTGGGACAGTCAAGAGACCCAGTACTTC.